This section outlines one T cell receptor (beta chain) sequence together with its context. In the same sample, other DNA sequences code for this CDR3. This sample is drawn from a study of shared clonotypes between healthy human individuals. Study as a whole: CD4 naive cells filled three plates per donor, CD4 memory three, CD8 naive two and CD8 memory one.

Positively selected for CCR7, the CD45RO-negative cells used as naive CD8 cells excluded terminally differentiated effector memory CD45RA+ cells. Genomic DNA from each subset was divided evenly over several immunoSEQ plates. In the original workflow: ImmunoSEQ output lacked quality scores and full-length reads, limiting matched filtering. The method was immunoSEQ multiplex PCR; TCRdb's version includes in-frame clones alone and lacks a portion of them. V and J calls and clone size are given by that table; D and trimming were obtained from the DNA. This table holds around 1,900,000 clones, approximately 92% found once. The V end was cut by 2 bases, the J end by 2 bases, with 11 bases between. This CDR3 spans 14 amino acids. Germline CDR1 SGDLS, CDR2 YYNGEE.

The material sequenced was naive CD8+ T cells from PBMCs. The chain uses TRBV9 and TRBJ2-7; weak D call: TRBD1 (5 bases). The receptor's source is a man between 18 and 35 years old in good health. Some clones in this sample may be carry-over from other donors' samples. Written as DNA, the CDR3 is TGTGCCAGCAGCGTTGAAGACAGTCCCTACGAGCAGTACTTC. It yields the protein CASSVEDSPYEQYF.